This passage covers 17 T cell receptor beta chains from one sample sequenced in a study of cytomegalovirus exposure and HLA in healthy donors. 13 Jbeta primers and 60 Vbeta primers were used for the PCR. The table came from immunoSEQ multiplex PCR; TCRdb's copy has only in-frame clones and leaves some out. In the table there are 100,000 to 150,000 clones, 84% of which are singletons. The sample taken for sequencing was PBMCs. These receptors all come from a man aged 50-60 years in good health and CMV-seronegative.

The chain couples TRBV2 to TRBJ2-7; D call uncertain. Trimming shortened V by 5 bases and J by 2 bases, and 4 bases separated the two germline ends. The CDR3 length is 11 residues. Germline assignment: CDR1 SNHLY and CDR2 FYNNEI. DNA for the CDR3: TGTGCCAGCAGTCCCGCCTACGAGCAGTACTTC. It translates to CASSPAYEQYF.

The V gene is TRBV4-2, the J gene TRBJ1-1; the D gene is possibly TRBD1 (6 bases). The CDR3 loop spans 15 amino acids. Germline values: CDR1 LGHNA, CDR2 YNFKEQ. V lost 1 base and J lost 3, with 12 bases in between. For the CDR3, the DNA is TGTGCCAGCAGCCAAGCGGCACAGGGCGACACTGAAGCTTTCTTT. Translated, it gives CASSQAAQGDTEAFF.

This chain uses TRBV9 with TRBJ2-1, with a weak D call TRBD1 (5 bases). Germline CDR1 and CDR2: SGDLS and YYNGEE. Deletions cut 4 bases from V and 3 bases from J, with 11 bases between. CDR3 length: 14 amino acids. CDR3 DNA sequence: TGTGCCAGCAGCAACCTCGACAGCTACAATGAGCAGTTCTTC. This gives the protein CASSNLDSYNEQFF.

The chain employs TRBV9 and TRBJ1-1, with D possibly matching TRBD1 (6 bases). This CDR3 has 14 amino acids. Germline V CDR1 and CDR2: SGDLS, YYNGEE. V was trimmed by 2 bases and J by 0 bases, leaving 8 bases between them. In nucleotides, the CDR3 is TGTGCCAGCAGCGTTACAGGGTTGAACACTGAAGCTTTCTTT. Translation gives CASSVTGLNTEAFF.

The CDR3 region has the DNA TGTGCCAGCAGTACGCGGGACAGGGCCACAGATACGCAGTATTTT. Protein sequence: CASSTRDRATDTQYF. The chain links TRBV6-5 to TRBJ2-3; 9 bases are shared with TRBD1. The length of the CDR3 is 15 residues. After removal of 5 bases from V and 2 bases from J, the junction contained 5 bases not matched to a gene. In germline, CDR1 is MNHEY, CDR2 SVGAGI.

The chain is built from TRBV9 and TRBJ1-1; D might be TRBD1 (6 bases). Looked up from germline, CDR1 is SGDLS and CDR2 is YYNGEE. The V gene lost 4 bases and the J gene lost 2 bases, with 15 bases spanning the gap. The CDR3 is made up of 15 amino acids. CDR3 region: CASSPAGTFNTEAFF. CDR3 sequence (DNA): TGTGCCAGCAGCCCGGCCGGGACATTTAACACTGAAGCTTTCTTT.

The rearrangement uses TRBV11-2 and TRBJ2-3, with 7 nucleotides matching TRBD1. V shed 6 bases, J shed 6 bases, and the junction held 9 bases outside the gene matches. The CDR3 consists of 14 residues. CDR1 SGHAT and CDR2 FQNNGV come from the germline V gene. CDR3 sequence: CASRRTGSADTQYF. The CDR3 DNA reads TGTGCCAGCAGACGGACAGGAAGTGCGGATACGCAGTATTTT.

The chain combines TRBV20-1 with TRBJ1-2, with D perhaps TRBD1 (6 bases). The CDR3 spans 11 residues. Germline CDR1 is DFQATT and CDR2 is SNEGSKA (reference sequence). The chain's CDR3 is CRGGGDYGYTF. The CDR3 nucleotides are TGCCGGGGAGGGGGGGACTATGGCTACACCTTC.

This chain connects TRBV5-1 to TRBJ2-1; TRBD1 aligns across 9 bases. The V segment lost 5 bases and the J segment 3 bases; nucleotides outside the gene matches: 6. The V gene's germline CDR1 is SGHRS and CDR2 YFSETQ. The CDR3 is 15 amino acids. CDR3 DNA sequence: TGCGCCAGCAGGACCGACAGGGGGGTCTACAATGAGCAGTTCTTC. It codes for CASRTDRGVYNEQFF.

This chain connects TRBV5-1 to TRBJ2-7; D not resolved. The CDR3 has 12 amino acids. V lost 4 bases to trimming and J lost 5 bases, with 10 bases between them. In germline, CDR1 is SGHRS, CDR2 YFSETQ. CDR3 loop: CASSPAGHEQYF. CDR3 bases: TGCGCCAGCAGCCCGGCTGGGCACGAGCAGTACTTC. The full variable domain, rest sourced from reference TRBV5-1 and TRBJ2-7, is KAGVTQTPRYLIKTRGQQVTLSCSPISGHRSVSWYQQTPGQGLQFLFEYFSETQRNKGNFPGRFSGRQFSNSRSEMNVSTLELGDSALYLCASSPAGHEQYFGPGTRLTVT.

The rearrangement links TRBV2 to TRBJ2-1; D is undetermined. Germline V CDR1 and CDR2: SNHLY, FYNNEI. Trimming left V 3 bases short and J 3 bases short, with 3 bases between. This CDR3 has 12 amino acids. The CDR3 loop is CASSEYYNEQFF. The CDR3 DNA reads as TGTGCCAGCAGTGAGTACTACAATGAGCAGTTCTTC.

The gene calls are TRBV27 and TRBJ1-1, with D possibly being TRBD1 (6 bases). This CDR3 comprises 13 residues. In germline, CDR1 is MNHEY, CDR2 SMNVEV (reference sequence). Trimming stripped 4 bases from V and 3 bases from J, with 9 bases between. The CDR3, as DNA: TGTGCCAGCAGTTCCGGACAGTACACTGAAGCTTTCTTT. Translation gives CASSSGQYTEAFF.

The rearrangement joins TRBV2 to TRBJ1-5; a possible D gene is TRBD1 (5 bases). Germline loops: CDR1 SNHLY, CDR2 FYNNEI. V dropped 6 bases and J dropped 0 bases, with 9 bases sitting between them. The CDR3 runs to 14 residues. In DNA, the CDR3 is TGTGCCAGCAGCCAAGACAGTAGCAATCAGCCCCAGCATTTT. As protein: CASSQDSSNQPQHF.

This clone appeared a single time. The chain couples TRBV5-1 to TRBJ2-7; TRBD2 agrees at 8 bases. V was pared by 5 bases and J by 0 bases, with 7 bases of the junction left unmatched. The CDR3 length is 15 residues. Germline CDR1 is SGHRS and CDR2 is YFSETQ. The CDR3 protein is CASRFSGESSYEQYF. Here the CDR3 DNA reads TGCGCCAGCAGATTTAGCGGGGAAAGCTCCTACGAGCAGTACTTC.

J is TRBJ1-3 and V is TRBV7-9; weak D call: TRBD1 (5 bases). Germline V CDR1 and CDR2: SEHNR, FQNEAQ (reference sequence). There are 14 residues in the CDR3. Trimming stripped 3 bases from V and 4 bases from J, with 10 bases between. The CDR3 nucleotides read TGTGCCAGCAGCTTCGGCAGGGTCGGAAACACCATATATTTT. Residues: CASSFGRVGNTIYF.

The chain has TRBV7-3 and TRBJ1-5; 9 bases fit TRBD1. The CDR3 extends over 14 amino acids. Per the germline V gene, CDR1 is SGHTA and CDR2 is FQGTGA. V lost 4 bases and J lost 5; bases outside the gene matches: 3. CDR3: CASSSGTGYQPQHF. Here the CDR3 DNA reads TGTGCCAGCAGCTCAGGGACAGGGTATCAGCCCCAGCATTTT. The whole variable domain, filled in from reference TRBV7-3 and TRBJ1-5, reads GAGVSQTPSNKVTEKGKYVELRCDPISGHTALYWYRQSLGQGPEFLIYFQGTGAADDSGLPNDRFFAVRPEGSVSTLKIQRTERGDSAVYLCASSSGTGYQPQHFGDGTRLSIL.

This chain uses TRBV6-1 with TRBJ1-2, with 8 nucleotides matching TRBD1. The CDR3 runs 16 residues. CDR1 and CDR2 (germline): MNHNS, SASEGT. The trim removed 3 bases at V and 5 bases at J, leaving 11 bases unmatched. This chain's CDR3 is CASSDVFPDREYGYTF. Written as DNA, the CDR3 is TGTGCCAGCAGTGACGTTTTTCCGGACAGGGAGTATGGCTACACCTTC.